The 25 T cell receptor beta chains reported below all come from one sample, sequenced in a study of tumor-infiltrating lymphocytes in localized non-small cell lung cancer. Clones were sequenced by immunoSEQ multiplex PCR, and TCRdb holds only the in-frame ones, with some missing. This table holds 6,400 or so clones, just under 75% found once. The sample comprised lung tumor tissue. The receptor set was obtained from a human donor with non-small cell lung cancer.

The chain uses TRBV4-2 and TRBJ1-2, with a tentative D call TRBD1 (6 bases). Deletions cut 0 bases from V and 10 bases from J, with 9 bases between. The CDR3 is 12 amino acids. The germline gives CDR1 LGHNA, CDR2 YNFKEQ. CDR3 residues: CASSQDWGAYTF. As DNA, the CDR3 is TGTGCCAGCAGCCAAGATTGGGGGGCCTACACCTTC.

The chain recombines TRBV9 with TRBJ1-2; D is unclear. The CDR3 contains 12 residues. The ends were cut back, 3 bases at V and 11 bases at J, with 14 bases in the middle. In germline, CDR1 is SGDLS, CDR2 YYNGEE. For the CDR3, the DNA is TGTGCCAGCAGCGCACCCCTCGGGCGGTACACCTTC. Its translation: CASSAPLGRYTF. Supplemented by reference TRBV9 and TRBJ1-2, the full variable domain reads DSGVTQTPKHLITATGQRVTLRCSPRSGDLSVYWYQQSLDQGLQFLIQYYNGEERAKGNILERFSAQQFPDLHSELNLSSLELGDSALYFCASSAPLGRYTFGSGTRLTVV.

This chain uses TRBV18 with TRBJ2-3, with 7 bases that match TRBD2. Trimming took 0 bases from V and 5 from J; bases not matched to a gene: 5. The CDR3 is made up of 15 amino acids. In germline, CDR1 is KGHSH, CDR2 LQKENI. CDR3 region: CASSPPGEGLDTQYF. As DNA, the CDR3 is TGTGCCAGCTCACCACCGGGGGAGGGACTAGATACGCAGTATTTT.

This clone was recorded a few times. This rearrangement joins TRBV6-4 to TRBJ2-3; the D gene is possibly TRBD1 (5 bases). V was pared by 6 bases and J by 4 bases, with 11 bases between. The length of the CDR3 is 13 residues. Germline CDR1 and CDR2: MRHNA and SNTAGT. The CDR3 nucleotides read TGTGCCAGCAGCGCCCAAGGGGCAGATACGCAGTATTTT. This gives the protein CASSAQGADTQYF.

DNA of the CDR3: TGTGCCAGCATGGGGGGCGCGAACACTGAAGCTTTCTTT. As protein: CASMGGANTEAFF. This sequence joins TRBV6-5 and TRBJ1-1; D perhaps matches TRBD1 (6 bases). The germline V and J ends were trimmed by 7 bases and 1 base, with 10 bases remaining between them. There are 13 residues in the CDR3. Per germline, CDR1 MNHEY and CDR2 SVGAGI.

This sequence joins TRBV19 and TRBJ2-1, with TRBD1 matching over 7 bases. The CDR3 consists of 14 residues. Trimming cost V 6 bases and J 6 bases; bases outside gene matches: 8. Germline CDR1 is LNHDA and CDR2 is SQIVND (reference sequence). DNA for the CDR3: TGTGCCAGTAGCAAGGGGGCGTCCCCCAATGAGCAGTTCTTC. Translation gives CASSKGASPNEQFF.

J is TRBJ2-5 and V is TRBV15, with TRBD2 identical over 11 bases. Looked up from germline, CDR1 is LNHNV and CDR2 is YYDKDF (reference sequence). The V gene end was trimmed by 0 bases and the J gene end by 0 bases; junction bases not matched to a gene: 3. The CDR3 covers 17 residues. CDR3 loop: CATSRDRLAGYQETQYF. The CDR3 coding sequence is TGTGCCACCAGCAGAGACCGACTAGCGGGGTACCAAGAGACCCAGTACTTC.

Within the sample, this clone is medium-sized (0.01 to 0.1%). The chain is built from TRBV6-5 and TRBJ1-2, with D possibly TRBD1 on 6 matching bases. The CDR3 is made up of 13 amino acids. Looked up from germline, CDR1 is MNHEY and CDR2 is SVGAGI. Trimming stripped 0 bases from V and 8 bases from J, with 10 bases between. CDR3: CASSYSGGHGYTF. The CDR3 bases are TGTGCCAGCAGTTACTCTGGGGGGCACGGCTACACCTTC.

V and J are TRBV10-1 and TRBJ2-1; D possibly matches TRBD1 or TRBD2 (6 bases each). Germline CDR1 reads WNHNN; CDR2 reads SYGVQD (reference sequence). The V end was cut by 3 bases, the J end by 8 bases, with 20 bases between. This CDR3 is 16 amino acids long. This CDR3 is CASSEGGAGEVDEQFF. In nucleotides, the CDR3 is TGCGCCAGCAGTGAAGGAGGGGCAGGGGAGGTCGATGAGCAGTTCTTC.

The chain couples TRBV2 to TRBJ1-4; D is unclear. This CDR3 contains 13 residues. CDR1 is SNHLY, CDR2 FYNNEI, per germline. V gave up 4 bases and J gave up 8 bases, with 11 bases separating them. For the CDR3, the DNA is TGTGCCAGCAGTGTTAATTTTGAAGAAAAACTGTTTTTT. Translated, it gives CASSVNFEEKLFF.

The rearrangement links TRBV7-2 to TRBJ2-1; 7 positions agree with TRBD2. V lost 1 base, J lost 4 bases, and 13 bases stayed unmatched. The CDR3 is 18 residues long. CDR1 is SGHTA and CDR2 is FQGNSA in the germline V gene. CDR3 in DNA: TGTGCCAGCAGCTTAGGGACTAGAGTCCGTCTGGGGTACAATGAGCAGTTCTTC. It translates to CASSLGTRVRLGYNEQFF.

By frequency in the sample, this clone is medium-sized. The chain couples TRBV27 to TRBJ1-5; possible D gene TRBD1, 5 bases. This CDR3 has 14 amino acids. In germline, CDR1 is MNHEY, CDR2 SMNVEV (reference sequence). The V end was cut by 2 bases, the J end by 7 bases, with 12 bases between. The CDR3 here is CASSLEGIRQPQHF. Written as DNA, the CDR3 is TGTGCCAGCAGTTTAGAGGGGATTCGGCAGCCCCAGCATTTT.

The chain couples TRBV5-6 to TRBJ2-2; no definite D call. The CDR3 runs 11 residues. The V gene lost 2 bases and the J gene lost 4 bases, with 0 bases spanning the gap. In germline, CDR1 is SGHDT, CDR2 YYEEEE. The CDR3 spells CASSFTGELFF. The CDR3 DNA reads TGTGCCAGCAGCTTCACCGGGGAGCTGTTTTTT.

CDR3 nucleotides: TGTGCCAGTAGTATAGTGCCGAGTTGGGGCTACACCTTC. This gives the protein CASSIVPSWGYTF. The genes are TRBV19 and TRBJ1-2; D gene unclear. Germline CDR1 LNHDA, CDR2 SQIVND (reference sequence). V lost 1 base and J 8 bases, leaving 11 bases between the germline ends. CDR3 length: 13 amino acids.

The chain uses TRBV18 and TRBJ2-7; D remains ambiguous. This CDR3 has 16 residues. Germline CDR1 KGHSH, CDR2 LQKENI. Trimming took off 2 bases at V and 0 bases at J, with 14 bases between the two ends. CDR3 nucleotide sequence: TGTGCCAGCTCACCAATCCGGGTTACGATCTCCTACGAGCAGTACTTC. This sequence encodes CASSPIRVTISYEQYF.

The rearrangement joins TRBV13 to TRBJ2-3, with D perhaps TRBD1 or TRBD2 (5 bases each). The CDR3 extends over 13 amino acids. Trimming shortened V by 7 bases and J by 6 bases, and 14 bases separated the two germline ends. CDR1 is PRHDT and CDR2 is FYEKMQ in the germline V gene (reference sequence). This CDR3 reads CASNPEGSDTQYF. The DNA of the CDR3 is TGTGCCAGCAACCCCGAGGGGTCGGATACGCAGTATTTT.

The CDR3 nucleotides are TGTGCCAGCAGCTTGGACGGGGTGGGCTACGAGCAGTACTTC. Its protein is CASSLDGVGYEQYF. The chain links TRBV7-9 to TRBJ2-5, with D perhaps matching TRBD2 (5 bases). The end of the DNA fits TRBJ2-7 better, so the J call may be wrong. The length of the CDR3 is 14 residues. Germline V lookup: CDR1 SEHNR, CDR2 FQNEAQ (reference sequence).

The gene calls are TRBV18 and TRBJ2-2, with D perhaps TRBD2 (5 bases). Germline values: CDR1 KGHSH, CDR2 LQKENI. The germline V and J ends were trimmed by 3 bases and 4 bases, with 12 bases remaining between them. The CDR3 contains 15 residues. CDR3 in amino acids: CASSPQSGVTGELFF. The DNA of the CDR3 is TGTGCCAGCTCACCCCAATCCGGGGTCACCGGGGAGCTGTTTTTT.

V gene TRBV2 combines with J gene TRBJ2-3; D possibly corresponds to TRBD2 (6 bases). Germline values: CDR1 SNHLY, CDR2 FYNNEI. The CDR3 consists of 15 residues. The ends were cut back, 7 bases at V and 2 bases at J, with 16 bases in the middle. As DNA, the CDR3 is TGTGCCAGCACGCCCCCTAGCGCTCTCACAGATACGCAGTATTTT. It translates to CASTPPSALTDTQYF.

This clone is medium-sized. The chain employs TRBV19 and TRBJ1-2, with unresolved D. Trimming took off 7 bases at V and 4 bases at J, with 13 bases between the two ends. Germline loops: CDR1 LNHDA, CDR2 SQIVND (reference sequence). The CDR3 runs to 13 residues. The CDR3: CASTARAPYGYTF. In DNA form, the CDR3 reads TGTGCCAGTACTGCAAGGGCACCCTATGGCTACACCTTC. The full variable domain, completed using reference TRBV19 and TRBJ1-2, is DGGITQSPKYLFRKEGQNVTLSCEQNLNHDAMYWYRQDPGQGLRLIYYSQIVNDFQKGDIAEGYSVSREKKESFPLTVTSAQKNPTAFYLCASTARAPYGYTFGSGTRLTVV.

The chain links TRBV30 to TRBJ2-5; D remains unclear. There are 13 residues in the CDR3. The ends were cut back, 1 base at V and 5 bases at J, with 11 bases in the middle. Germline V CDR1 and CDR2: GTSNPN, SVGIG (reference sequence). In nucleotides, the CDR3 is TGTGCCTGGAGTGCCCAAGCCAGCGAGACCCAGTACTTC. Its protein is CAWSAQASETQYF.

CDR3 residues: CASSVTGGGQPQHF. Here the CDR3 DNA reads TGTGCCAGTAGTGTCACAGGGGGCGGTCAGCCCCAGCATTTT. V is TRBV19 and J is TRBJ1-5; 9 bases agree with TRBD1. Germline CDR1 is LNHDA and CDR2 is SQIVND (reference sequence). J gave up 6 bases and V 5 bases, and 5 bases lay outside the gene matches. This CDR3 has 14 residues.

This chain connects TRBV6-6 to TRBJ2-7; tentative D call: TRBD2 (6 bases). The ends were cut back, 7 bases at V and 5 bases at J, with 18 bases in the middle. CDR1 is MNHNY, CDR2 SVGAGI, per germline (reference sequence). The CDR3 is 14 amino acids. The CDR3 spells CASNSIGGGNEQYF. The CDR3 coding sequence is TGTGCCAGCAATTCGATCGGGGGAGGCAACGAGCAGTACTTC.

V gene TRBV29-1 combines with J gene TRBJ2-7; D call uncertain. Trimming took off 3 bases at V and 9 bases at J, with 12 bases between the two ends. The CDR3 length is 11 residues. CDR1 and CDR2 from the germline V gene are SQVTM and ANQGSEA. The DNA of the CDR3 is TGCAGCGTTGATAACAATAGTAGGCAGTACTTC. Translated: CSVDNNSRQYF.

This clone was seen just once. This rearrangement joins TRBV5-1 to TRBJ2-1; 8 bases are shared with TRBD2. CDR1 and CDR2 (germline): SGHRS, YFSETQ. Trimming took 4 bases from V and 4 from J; bases not matched to a gene: 16. The CDR3 extends over 18 amino acids. The CDR3 DNA follows: TGCGCCAGCAGCCCTGGAGGTAGCGGCGGGGGGTATTACAATGAGCAGTTCTTC. Translation gives CASSPGGSGGGYYNEQFF.